The rows below give T cell receptor beta chains drawn from one sample of a study of shared clonotypes between healthy human individuals. The method was immunoSEQ multiplex PCR; TCRdb's version includes in-frame clones alone and lacks a portion of them. The table has some 630,000 clones, approximately 96% seen once. What was sequenced was naive CD8+ T cells sorted from blood. The origin of the receptors is a woman in her thirties in good health. The CDR3 runs from the conserved cysteine through the conserved F or W. The order of the fields is CDR3 protein, CDR3 DNA, V gene, D gene, clone size, J gene. D genes are given only for firm matches. The listing skips clone size in some rows; elsewhere it reads once, few, many or a size class.

CDR3: CASSENPQAGDNEQFF; DNA: TGCGCCAGCAGCGAAAATCCCCAGGCCGGGGACAATGAGCAGTTCTTC; V: TRBV4-1; D: -; size: -; J: TRBJ2-1
CDR3: CASSTPIRTSGSGYNEQFF; DNA: TGTGCCAGCAGCACCCCTATCCGGACTAGCGGGAGTGGCTACAATGAGCAGTTCTTC; V: TRBV7-9; D: TRBD2; size: -; J: TRBJ2-1
CDR3: CATRGTSGSTGELFF; DNA: TGTGCCACCCGAGGGACTAGCGGGAGTACCGGGGAGCTGTTTTTT; V: TRBV6-1; D: TRBD2; size: -; J: TRBJ2-2
CDR3: CASSASRYGSGNTIYF; DNA: TGTGCCAGCAGCGCCTCGAGGTACGGCTCTGGAAACACCATATATTTT; V: TRBV9; D: -; size: -; J: TRBJ1-3
CDR3: CASSLGDYGYTF; DNA: TGTGCCAGCAGCTTGGGCGACTATGGCTACACCTTC; V: TRBV5-4; D: -; size: -; J: TRBJ1-2
CDR3: CASSLLAGALNEQYF; DNA: TGTGCCAGCAGTTTATTAGCGGGAGCTCTAAACGAGCAGTACTTC; V: TRBV28; D: TRBD2; size: -; J: TRBJ2-7
CDR3: CASNRMGGTEAFF; DNA: TGTGCCAGCAACAGGATGGGAGGCACTGAAGCTTTCTTT; V: TRBV5-4; D: -; size: -; J: TRBJ1-1
CDR3: CASSQGDGPRPMDEQYF; DNA: TGCGCCAGCAGCCAAGGCGATGGGCCACGACCTATGGACGAGCAGTACTTC; V: TRBV4-1; D: -; size: -; J: TRBJ2-7
CDR3: CASSLGLAESYEQYF; DNA: TGTGCCAGCAGTTTAGGGCTAGCGGAGTCCTACGAGCAGTACTTC; V: TRBV27; D: TRBD2; size: -; J: TRBJ2-7
CDR3: CASSLWDRTNTGELFF; DNA: TGTGCCAGCAGCTTGTGGGACAGAACAAACACCGGGGAGCTGTTTTTT; V: TRBV5-4; D: TRBD1; size: once; J: TRBJ2-2
CDR3: CASSSAGTHNSPLHF; DNA: TGTGCCAGCAGTTCGGCGGGGACCCATAATTCACCCCTCCACTTT; V: TRBV6-5; D: -; size: -; J: TRBJ1-6
CDR3: CASSAGGTEAFF; DNA: TGTGCCAGCAGCGCCGGGGGCACTGAAGCTTTCTTT; V: TRBV13; D: -; size: -; J: TRBJ1-1
CDR3: CASSGEGQLVVDTQYF; DNA: TGTGCCAGCAGCGGAGAGGGACAGTTAGTGGTGGATACGCAGTATTTT; V: TRBV5-4; D: TRBD1; size: -; J: TRBJ2-3
CDR3: CASSQGQTSGGYEQYF; DNA: TGCGCCAGCAGCCAAGGACAGACTAGCGGGGGTTACGAGCAGTACTTC; V: TRBV4-1; D: TRBD2; size: -; J: TRBJ2-7
CDR3: CSVEGAETYNEQFF; DNA: TGCAGTGTTGAGGGGGCTGAAACCTACAATGAGCAGTTCTTC; V: TRBV29-1; D: TRBD1; size: -; J: TRBJ2-1
CDR3: CASSSTRLAGELFF; DNA: TGTGCCAGCAGCTCGACTAGACTGGCAGGGGAGCTGTTTTTT; V: TRBV5-6; D: -; size: -; J: TRBJ2-2
CDR3: CASSYRQGGYEQYF; DNA: TGTGCCAGCAGTTACCGACAGGGTGGCTACGAGCAGTACTTC; V: TRBV6-5; D: TRBD1; size: -; J: TRBJ2-7
CDR3: CASSLALGEQPQHF; DNA: TGCGCCAGCAGCTTGGCCCTTGGGGAACAGCCCCAGCATTTT; V: TRBV5-1; D: -; size: -; J: TRBJ1-5
CDR3: CATSDKNRRANDQPQHF; DNA: TGTGCCACCAGCGATAAAAACAGGCGAGCTAATGATCAGCCCCAGCATTTT; V: TRBV15; D: -; size: -; J: TRBJ1-5
CDR3: CASSQPGGDYGYTF; DNA: TGTGCCAGCAGCCAACCCGGGGGGGACTATGGCTACACCTTC; V: TRBV7-9; D: -; size: -; J: TRBJ1-2
CDR3: CASSQDAGGTEAFF; DNA: TGCGCCAGCAGCCAAGACGCGGGTGGCACTGAAGCTTTCTTT; V: TRBV4-1; D: -; size: -; J: TRBJ1-1
CDR3: CASSWTSGAAYEQYF; DNA: TGTGCCAGCAGCTGGACTAGCGGAGCGGCCTACGAGCAGTACTTC; V: TRBV5-5; D: TRBD2; size: -; J: TRBJ2-7
CDR3: CASSEMRGPSYEQYF; DNA: TGTGCCAGCAGTGAAATGAGGGGCCCGTCCTACGAGCAGTACTTC; V: TRBV6-1; D: -; size: -; J: TRBJ2-7
CDR3: CASSLVVAGAFETQYF; DNA: TGTGCCAGCAGCTTAGTTGTAGCGGGAGCTTTTGAGACCCAGTACTTC; V: TRBV7-9; D: TRBD2; size: -; J: TRBJ2-5
CDR3: CASRNIPGQGYTEAFF; DNA: TGTGCCAGCAGGAATATACCGGGACAGGGGTACACTGAAGCTTTCTTT; V: TRBV6-6; D: TRBD1; size: -; J: TRBJ1-1
CDR3: CASTMARGYEQYF; DNA: TGTGCCAGCACCATGGCTCGGGGCTACGAGCAGTACTTC; V: TRBV28; D: -; size: -; J: TRBJ2-7
CDR3: CASSLFSQDYEQYF; DNA: TGTGCCAGCAGTTTATTTTCCCAAGACTACGAGCAGTACTTC; V: TRBV27; D: -; size: -; J: TRBJ2-7
CDR3: CASSFSNGDSAYEQYF; DNA: TGTGCCAGCAGTTTCAGTAATGGGGATTCGGCCTACGAGCAGTACTTC; V: TRBV27; D: -; size: -; J: TRBJ2-7
CDR3: CASSPWDPTETQYF; DNA: TGCGCCAGCAGCCCATGGGATCCAACCGAGACCCAGTACTTC; V: TRBV5-1; D: -; size: -; J: TRBJ2-5
CDR3: CASSFGPGETQYF; DNA: TGTGCCAGCAGTTTTGGTCCGGGAGAGACCCAGTACTTC; V: TRBV28; D: -; size: -; J: TRBJ2-5
CDR3: CASSFGGEAFF; DNA: TGTGCCAGCAGTTTTGGGGGAGAAGCTTTCTTT; V: TRBV28; D: -; size: -; J: TRBJ1-1
CDR3: CASSVESGLGTDTQYF; DNA: TGTGCCAGCAGCGTAGAGAGCGGCCTCGGCACAGATACGCAGTATTTT; V: TRBV9; D: -; size: -; J: TRBJ2-3
CDR3: CASSQDPGGNYEQYF; DNA: TGCGCCAGCAGCCAAGACCCTGGGGGGAACTACGAGCAGTACTTC; V: TRBV4-1; D: -; size: -; J: TRBJ2-7
CDR3: CASSPTSGGFYEQYF; DNA: TGTGCCAGCAGTCCCACTAGCGGGGGGTTCTACGAGCAGTACTTC; V: TRBV27; D: TRBD2; size: -; J: TRBJ2-7
CDR3: CASSPYNRRGGEGTQYF; DNA: TGTGCCAGCAGCCCCTACAACCGTCGGGGGGGAGAGGGGACCCAGTACTTC; V: TRBV11-2; D: TRBD2; size: -; J: TRBJ2-5
CDR3: CASSLGQGWQETQYF; DNA: TGTGCCAGCAGCTTAGGACAGGGGTGGCAAGAGACCCAGTACTTC; V: TRBV7-8; D: TRBD1; size: -; J: TRBJ2-5
CDR3: CASRALYEQYF; DNA: TGTGCCAGCAGGGCCCTATACGAGCAGTACTTC; V: TRBV2; D: -; size: -; J: TRBJ2-7
CDR3: CASSQEGPGANVLTF; DNA: TGCGCCAGCAGCCAAGAGGGGCCAGGGGCCAACGTCCTGACTTTC; V: TRBV4-1; D: -; size: -; J: TRBJ2-6
CDR3: CASSLEGSTEAFF; DNA: TGTGCCAGCAGCTTAGAGGGCAGCACTGAAGCTTTCTTT; V: TRBV7-9; D: -; size: -; J: TRBJ1-1
CDR3: CASAGGSEVFSYEQYF; DNA: TGTGCCAGCGCGGGTGGGTCCGAGGTTTTCTCCTACGAGCAGTACTTC; V: TRBV28; D: -; size: -; J: TRBJ2-7
CDR3: CASSFTGGPVYEQFF; DNA: TGTGCCAGCAGCTTCACGGGAGGGCCGGTGTATGAGCAGTTCTTC; V: TRBV11-2; D: TRBD2; size: -; J: TRBJ2-1
CDR3: CASSLCSPSGCEYEQYF; DNA: TGTGCCAGCAGTTTATGTAGCCCTAGCGGGTGCGAATACGAGCAGTACTTC; V: TRBV28; D: TRBD2; size: -; J: TRBJ2-7
CDR3: CASSGGYEQYF; DNA: TGTGCCAGCAGTGGGGGGTACGAGCAGTACTTC; V: TRBV28; D: -; size: -; J: TRBJ2-7
CDR3: CASSEALNWGQKTNYGYTF; DNA: TGTGCCAGCAGTGAAGCGCTGAATTGGGGACAGAAGACTAACTATGGCTACACCTTC; V: TRBV2; D: TRBD1; size: once; J: TRBJ1-2
CDR3: CASSALAGPLVPEAFF; DNA: TGTGCCAGCAGTGCATTGGCCGGGCCTTTGGTACCTGAAGCTTTCTTT; V: TRBV2; D: -; size: -; J: TRBJ1-1
CDR3: CASSQVRLAGDEQYF; DNA: TGTGCCAGCAGTCAGGTCCGGCTAGCGGGAGACGAGCAGTACTTC; V: TRBV5-5; D: TRBD2; size: -; J: TRBJ2-7
CDR3: CATGLAGAYEQYF; DNA: TGTGCCACTGGACTAGCGGGAGCCTACGAGCAGTACTTC; V: TRBV6-1; D: TRBD2; size: -; J: TRBJ2-7
CDR3: CASSLAGGSLAYEQYF; DNA: TGTGCCAGCAGCTTGGCCGGGGGATCCCTTGCCTACGAGCAGTACTTC; V: TRBV5-6; D: -; size: once; J: TRBJ2-7